This T cell receptor (beta chain) was identified during a study of blood T cells in healthy people across ages. This clonotype was seen only a few times. The use of a sample-barcoded 5' primer and a J-beta primer mix characterized a second PCR of roughly 7 to 11 cycles. TCRdb processed the 5' RACE reads anew with MiXCR; each CDR3 protein has one entry. The sample contains around 800,000 distinct CDR3 sequences, 25% to 30% of which appear only once. Germline-derived CDR1 and CDR2 are SNHLY and FYNNEI. V lost 7 bases and J lost 6; bases outside the gene matches: 10. The CDR3 is 14 residues long. Another study also made use of these data, one on T cells of mothers and their children.

The chain carries TRBV2 and TRBJ1-2; the match to TRBD1 covers 8 bases. The clonotype was recovered from a boy aged 5 to 17 in good health. The sequenced sample was blood. CDR3 region: CASIYRGRGNGYTF. Here the CDR3 DNA reads TGTGCCAGCATCTACAGGGGGAGGGGGAATGGCTACACCTTC.